The present T cell receptor (beta chain) was sequenced within a study of OX40 agonist ivuxolimab in advanced cancers. Study at large: Ivuxolimab, an antibody that agonizes OX40 (CD134), was administered to the patients. Study findings and constraints: In the 0.1 to 3.0 mg/kg range, CD4+ and CD8+ blood T cells had expanded clonally by week 6. On average, CD8+ T cells had more expanded clones than CD4+. Some nonresponders likewise displayed low normalized T-cell clonal expansion.

Method: immunoSEQ multiplex PCR; TCRdb's copy keeps in-frame clones and lacks some. Here the sample spans about 70,000 clones, roughly 86% being singletons. The germline gives CDR1 SGHTA, CDR2 FQGNSA. The CDR3 extends over 19 amino acids. The junction had 21 bases not matched to a gene; V was cut back by 6 bases and J by 5 bases. With respect to this clone: Antigen unknown.

Material: CD4+ or CD8+ T cells sorted from blood, obtained in a trial of the OX40 agonist ivuxolimab. The receptor's source is an adult with an advanced solid tumor such as melanoma, head and neck, liver or kidney cancer. The gene calls are TRBV7-2 and TRBJ1-1, with TRBD1 identical over 10 bases. The CDR3 protein is CASSRPGQGIIVGKTEAFF. The CDR3, as DNA: TGTGCCAGCAGTCGGCCGGGACAGGGGATTATCGTGGGGAAGACTGAAGCTTTCTTT.